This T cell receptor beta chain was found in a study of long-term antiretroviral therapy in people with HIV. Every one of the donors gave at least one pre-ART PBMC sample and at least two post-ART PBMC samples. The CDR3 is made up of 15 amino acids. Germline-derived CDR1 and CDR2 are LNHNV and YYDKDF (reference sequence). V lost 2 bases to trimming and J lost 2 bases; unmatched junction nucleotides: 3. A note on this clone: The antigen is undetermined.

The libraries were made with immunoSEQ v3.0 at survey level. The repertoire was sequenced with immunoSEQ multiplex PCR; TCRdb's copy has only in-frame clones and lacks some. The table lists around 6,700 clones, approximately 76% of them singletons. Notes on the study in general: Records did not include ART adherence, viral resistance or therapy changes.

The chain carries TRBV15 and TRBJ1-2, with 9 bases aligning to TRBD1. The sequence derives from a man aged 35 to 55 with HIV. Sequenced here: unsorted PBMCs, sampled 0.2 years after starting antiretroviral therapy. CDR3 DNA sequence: TGTGCCACCAGCAGAATGACAGGGGGAAACTATGGCTACACCTTC. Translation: CATSRMTGGNYGYTF.